Listed below are T cell receptor beta chains from one sample, sequenced in a study of cytomegalovirus exposure and HLA in healthy donors. Data came from immunoSEQ multiplex PCR; TCRdb stores just in-frame clones and leaves some out. The sample records tens of thousands of clones, 80% to 85% being singletons. Sequencing input: PBMCs. These receptors were obtained from a young woman in good health and CMV-seropositive. Each CDR3 is given with its conserved first and last residue. The D gene is left open where the match is weak. Size is stated for part of the rows, as once, few or many counts, or as a class when the clone is expanded.

clone_size	j_call	d_call	v_call	cdr3_nt	cdr3_aa
NA	TRBJ1-1	TRBD1	TRBV11-1	TGTGCCAGCAGCTTAGTTGCAGGGGGAGGAACTGAAGCTTTCTTT	CASSLVAGGGTEAFF
NA	TRBJ2-7	NA	TRBV10-3	TGTGCCATCAGGGAACTAGTCCAGTACGAGCAGTACTTC	CAIRELVQYEQYF
NA	TRBJ1-1	TRBD1	TRBV5-6	TGTGCCAGCAGCTTGAGTCAGGGGGCGGTCACTGAAGCTTTCTTT	CASSLSQGAVTEAFF
NA	TRBJ1-5	TRBD1	TRBV28	TGTGCCAGCAGTCCCTACACAGGGGGCAGGGTCAATCAGCCCCAGCATTTT	CASSPYTGGRVNQPQHF
few	TRBJ1-3	NA	TRBV2	TGTGCCAGTAACCAGATCTCTGGAAACACCATATATTTT	CASNQISGNTIYF
many	TRBJ1-6	TRBD1	TRBV4-3	TGCGCCAGCAGCCCGGGACAGGGAAATTCACCCCTCCACTTT	CASSPGQGNSPLHF
NA	TRBJ2-3	TRBD2	TRBV11-1	TGTGCCAGCAGCTCGGGACTAGCGGGCACAGATACGCAGTATTTT	CASSSGLAGTDTQYF
NA	TRBJ1-2	NA	TRBV6-6	TGTGCCAGCAGTTACTCGGACAGAAAAACCTATGGCTACACCTTC	CASSYSDRKTYGYTF
NA	TRBJ2-7	NA	TRBV7-8	TGTGCCAGCAGGGGACTCGACTACGAGCAGTACTTC	CASRGLDYEQYF
NA	TRBJ2-2	TRBD1	TRBV5-1	TGCGCCAGCAGCTCCGGGACAGGGGTAATTACGAACACCGGGGAGCTGTTTTTT	CASSSGTGVITNTGELFF
few	TRBJ2-3	TRBD2	TRBV4-2	TGTGCCAGCAGCCGCGGGGGGGGAACAGATACGCAGTATTTT	CASSRGGGTDTQYF
once	TRBJ1-1	NA	TRBV7-9	TGCCTCGGAGATCTGAACACTGAAGCTTTCTTT	CLGDLNTEAFF
NA	TRBJ2-5	NA	TRBV4-1	TGCGCCAGCAGCCAAGATATCACTCACCAAGAGACCCAGTACTTC	CASSQDITHQETQYF
NA	TRBJ1-5	NA	TRBV4-1	TGCGCCAGCAGCCAAGAAGCTCAGGACAATCAGCCCCAGCATTTT	CASSQEAQDNQPQHF
once	TRBJ2-5	NA	TRBV27	TGTGCCAGCAGTAAAAATGCGGAGACCCAGTACTTC	CASSKNAETQYF
NA	TRBJ2-7	TRBD1	TRBV6-5	TGTGCCAGCAGTTGGACAGGAGTATACGAGCAGTACTTC	CASSWTGVYEQYF
few	TRBJ2-7	TRBD1	TRBV5-6	TGTGCCAGCAGCTTGGCTACAGGGGGTGAGGCCTACGAGCAGTACTTC	CASSLATGGEAYEQYF
NA	TRBJ2-5	NA	TRBV19	TGTGCCAGTAGTATGCGCCAGGGGGAGACCCAGTACTTC	CASSMRQGETQYF
once	TRBJ2-1	TRBD2	TRBV7-3	TGTGCCAGCAGCTATAGCGGGGGTCCGGGAGATGAGCAGTTCTTC	CASSYSGGPGDEQFF
NA	TRBJ2-7	NA	TRBV5-1	TGCGCCAGCAGCTCCTCCTCTACTTCCCACGAGCAGTACTTC	CASSSSSTSHEQYF
NA	TRBJ2-3	NA	TRBV7-9	TGTGCCAGCAGCTTTGGACAGACCACAGATACGCAGTATTTT	CASSFGQTTDTQYF
NA	TRBJ2-6	TRBD2	TRBV6-5	TGTGCCAGCAGTTCTAGCGGGGGGACTGGGGCCAACGTCCTGACTTTC	CASSSSGGTGANVLTF
NA	TRBJ1-1	NA	TRBV6-6	TGTGCCAGCTCGGTGGAGGGGATGAACACTGAAGCTTTCTTT	CASSVEGMNTEAFF
NA	TRBJ1-5	NA	TRBV19	TGTGCCAGTATCTCAGCAGGGGTCAATCAGCCCCAGCATTTT	CASISAGVNQPQHF
NA	TRBJ2-1	NA	TRBV2	TGTGCCAGTAGTATTTCAGCGGTTTACAATGAGCAGTTCTTC	CASSISAVYNEQFF
few	TRBJ2-1	NA	TRBV27	TGTGCCAGCAGTTCCGACCCTAACACAGGGTTCAATGAGCAGTTCTTC	CASSSDPNTGFNEQFF
NA	TRBJ1-3	NA	TRBV4-2	TGTGCCAGCAGCTGGCAAGGAAACACCATATATTTT	CASSWQGNTIYF
NA	TRBJ2-1	TRBD2	TRBV4-2	TGTGCCAGCAGCCAAGGGATTGACGGGGGGGCCTACAATGAGCAGTTCTTC	CASSQGIDGGAYNEQFF
NA	TRBJ2-7	TRBD1	TRBV5-4	TGTGCCAGCAGCTTAGAGACAGGGGGGTACGAGCAGTACTTC	CASSLETGGYEQYF
NA	TRBJ2-3	NA	TRBV29-1	TGCAGCGTTAGCCAGGGTGGAACAGATACGCAGTATTTT	CSVSQGGTDTQYF
NA	TRBJ2-1	NA	TRBV27	TGTGCCAGCAGTTTTGGGCCCGACGATGAGCAGTTCTTC	CASSFGPDDEQFF
NA	TRBJ1-1	NA	TRBV5-6	TGTGCCAGCAGCTTAGTTCAGGATTACACTGAAGCTTTCTTT	CASSLVQDYTEAFF
NA	TRBJ1-2	NA	TRBV10-1	TGCGCCAGCAGTGAGGGAACAGACTATGGCTACACCTTC	CASSEGTDYGYTF
NA	TRBJ1-2	NA	TRBV6-5	TGTGCCAGCAGGGACATGGGCTATGGCTACACCTTC	CASRDMGYGYTF
few	TRBJ2-1	NA	TRBV7-3	TGTGCCAGCAGCTCTCAGGGGACTGAGCAGTTCTTC	CASSSQGTEQFF
NA	TRBJ1-3	TRBD1	TRBV28	TGTGCCAGCAGGGCCGGGACAGGGTCTTTTGGAAACACCATATATTTT	CASRAGTGSFGNTIYF
NA	TRBJ2-3	TRBD2	TRBV6-4	TGTGCCAGCAGTGACGGGGGGGGAACCACAGATACGCAGTATTTT	CASSDGGGTTDTQYF
NA	TRBJ2-2	NA	TRBV7-9	TGTGCCAGCAGCTTTCTACGGAGTACTGAGGGTGGGATCTACGGGGAGCTGTTTTTT	CASSFLRSTEGGIYGELFF
NA	TRBJ2-3	TRBD2	TRBV9	TGTGCCAGCAGCCCAGGACTAGCGGGGGGCACAGATACGCAGTATTTT	CASSPGLAGGTDTQYF
few	TRBJ1-2	NA	TRBV30	TGTGCCTGGAGTGTAGCCCCACATGGCTACACCTTC	CAWSVAPHGYTF
NA	TRBJ1-2	NA	TRBV6-5	TGTGCCAGCAGTTACGGCAAGACTAACTATGGCTACACCTTC	CASSYGKTNYGYTF
NA	TRBJ2-1	TRBD2	TRBV9	TGTGCCAGCCGACGTAGGGCAGCGGGGGAGGATGAGCAGTTCTTC	CASRRRAAGEDEQFF
once	TRBJ2-7	TRBD1	TRBV5-1	TGCGCCAGCAGCACAGGACAGGTCAGGGCCGAGCAGTACTTC	CASSTGQVRAEQYF
once	TRBJ2-7	TRBD2	TRBV5-1	TGCGCCAGCAGCCCGGGGGGAGGCTACGAGCAGTACTTC	CASSPGGGYEQYF
NA	TRBJ2-3	NA	TRBV6-1	TGTGCCAGCAGCGGGGGACCTAGCACAGATACGCAGTATTTT	CASSGGPSTDTQYF
NA	TRBJ2-5	NA	TRBV4-1	TGCGCCAGCAGCCAAGTAATCGAACAGGGTCGAGAGGAGACCCAGTACTTC	CASSQVIEQGREETQYF
NA	TRBJ1-2	TRBD1	TRBV27	TGTGCCAGCAGCTACAGGGGAGAGGGCTACACCTTC	CASSYRGEGYTF